One sample yielded the 5 T cell receptor beta chains listed below, sequenced in a study of human T cells and chemical hapten exposure. This sample's time point: patch test 3, about 24 weeks after DPC sensitization. Treatment reported: therapeutic diphenylcyclopropenone sensitization with weekly scalp DPC. TCRdb itself ran the RACE reads through MiXCR, one entry per CDR3 protein. Of approximately 71,000 distinct CDR3 sequences listed, approximately 12% are singletons. The sequencing here drew on whole blood, taken in connection with sensitization to the hapten diphenylcyclopropenone (DPC). These receptors were obtained from a woman in her forties or fifties with alopecia areata. Some clones in this sample may be carry-over from other donors' samples.

This clonotype was found many times. V usage is TRBV12-3 or TRBV12-4 and J usage is TRBJ2-5, with 9 bases lining up with TRBD1. This CDR3 region has 15 residues. V gave up 6 bases and J gave up 0 bases; unmatched junction bases: 5. CDR3 amino acids: CASRDRGSYQETQYF. CDR3 nucleotide sequence: TGTGCCAGCAGGGACAGGGGCTCGTACCAAGAGACCCAGTACTTC.

This clonotype came up many times. The chain has TRBV2 and TRBJ2-5; TRBD2 agrees at 12 bases. CDR1 and CDR2 (germline): SNHLY, FYNNEI. CDR3 length equals 14 residues. V lost 5 bases, J lost 5 bases, and 3 bases stayed unmatched. The CDR3 region has the DNA TGTGCCAGCAGTTGGACTAGCGGGGACGAGACCCAGTACTTC. Its protein is CASSWTSGDETQYF.

V and J are TRBV28 and TRBJ2-7; D gene ambiguous. The ends were cut back, 5 bases at V and 0 bases at J, with 14 bases in the middle. The CDR3 spans 15 residues. In germline, CDR1 is MDHEN, CDR2 SYDVKM. CDR3 coding DNA: TGTGCCAGCAGTCAAGCCAGCTTGGGCTCCTACGAGCAGTACTTC. This codes for CASSQASLGSYEQYF.

This clonotype was seen ten or more times. CDR3 protein: CASSLEDSAANEQFF. The DNA for the CDR3 is TGTGCCAGCAGCTTAGAAGACAGCGCGGCGAATGAGCAGTTCTTC. The gene calls are TRBV11-3 and TRBJ2-1; maybe TRBD1 (5 bases). Germline loops: CDR1 SGHNT, CDR2 YENEEA. The CDR3 is 15 amino acids. Deletions cut 0 bases from V and 7 bases from J, with 13 bases between.

This clonotype appeared a few times. This rearrangement joins TRBV20-1 to TRBJ2-1; 7 bases are shared with TRBD1. Germline-derived CDR1 and CDR2 are DFQATT and SNEGSKA (reference sequence). V lost 3 bases to trimming and J lost 2 bases; unmatched junction nucleotides: 7. The CDR3 length is 15 residues. The DNA for the CDR3 is TGCAGTGCTAGGGACCGGGACAGAGCCTACAATGAGCAGTTCTTC. It encodes CSARDRDRAYNEQFF.